This T cell receptor beta chain is from a study of identical twins. General study findings and limits: Reduced insertions were recorded for abundant cord blood beta clonotypes, with no such pattern in memory repertoires.

Template switching added a universal primer site; cDNA carried unique molecular identifiers. TCRdb ran MiXCR on the 5' RACE reads and lists one entry per CDR3 protein. The sample yields some 440,000 distinct CDR3 sequences, roughly 24% seen once. As regards this clonotype: The antigen remains unidentified.

A further study also used this sample, focusing on T cells expressing NK-cell markers. That publication notes: Sorted CD3+CD56-NKG2C+, CD3+CD56+NKG2C- and CD3+CD56+NKG2C+ T cells were the source of the TCR beta repertoires. In several experiments, an anti-gamma-delta TCR antibody restricted sorting to alpha-beta TCR T cells.

The receptor was derived from a woman aged 18-30 years in good health. Sequencing was performed on CD4+ T cells sorted from blood.

For the CDR3, the DNA is TGCAGTGCGAGGGGACAGGCGGAAGCTTTCTTT. Amino acid sequence: CSARGQAEAFF. The chain recombines TRBV20-1 with TRBJ1-1; the match to TRBD1 covers 8 bases. The ends lost 6 bases at V and 8 bases at J; junction bases unmatched: 5. CDR3 length equals 11 residues. Germline V gene sequence: CDR1 DFQATT, CDR2 SNEGSKA (reference sequence).